This is a list of T cell receptor beta chains from one sample in a study of cytomegalovirus exposure and HLA in healthy donors. The protocol was immunoSEQ multiplex PCR, while the TCRdb copy is restricted to in-frame clones and leaves out a portion. The repertoire has fewer than 120,000 clones, approximately 90% of them found once; the top ten carry 1.4%. Sequenced: PBMCs. Source of these receptors: a woman under 40 in good health and CMV-seropositive. CDR3s include the opening cysteine and the closing phenylalanine or tryptophan. The order of the fields is clone size, V gene, D gene, J gene, CDR3 protein, CDR3 DNA. D genes are given only for firm matches. Where a row states a size, it is once, few, many or the class of an expanded clone; other rows omit it.

.	TRBV19	.	TRBJ1-1	CASSTGHLNTEAFF	TGTGCCAGTAGTACGGGACACTTGAACACTGAAGCTTTCTTT
.	TRBV11-2	TRBD2	TRBJ2-3	CASSLDPGLAASDTQYF	TGTGCCAGCAGCTTAGATCCGGGACTAGCGGCCTCAGATACGCAGTATTTT
.	TRBV4-3	.	TRBJ2-3	CASSRDSFTDTQYF	TGCGCCAGCAGTCGGGACTCATTCACAGATACGCAGTATTTT
.	TRBV2	TRBD1	TRBJ1-6	CASSEGTGLSPLHF	TGTGCCAGCAGTGAGGGGACAGGGCTCTCACCCCTCCACTTT
few	TRBV4-2	.	TRBJ1-2	CASSQVASYGYTF	TGTGCCAGCAGCCAAGTCGCGAGCTATGGCTACACCTTC
.	TRBV29-1	TRBD1	TRBJ1-2	CSVEDDRQGEHGYTF	TGCAGCGTTGAAGATGATCGACAGGGGGAGCATGGCTACACCTTC
once	TRBV5-1	.	TRBJ2-5	CASSLQGQETQYF	TGCGCCAGCAGCTTGCAGGGCCAAGAGACCCAGTACTTC
.	TRBV13	.	TRBJ2-3	CASSREEADTQYF	TGTGCCAGCAGCAGGGAGGAGGCAGATACGCAGTATTTT
few	TRBV6-1	.	TRBJ1-1	CASSPVYGNTEAFF	TGTGCCAGCAGTCCCGTTTACGGGAACACTGAAGCTTTCTTT
.	TRBV2	.	TRBJ1-1	CASSETVISPTEAFF	TGTGCCAGCAGTGAGACAGTGATTTCCCCCACTGAAGCTTTCTTT
.	TRBV19	TRBD1	TRBJ1-5	CASSPLPGRGLDQPQHF	TGTGCCAGTAGTCCCCTCCCTGGCAGGGGGCTCGATCAGCCCCAGCATTTT
.	TRBV2	.	TRBJ1-6	CASSEEGGRINSPLHF	TGTGCCAGCAGTGAAGAGGGGGGGCGAATTAATTCACCCCTCCACTTT
.	TRBV11-3	TRBD2	TRBJ2-1	CASSLEGTSGSFEQFF	TGTGCCAGCAGCCTAGAGGGTACTAGCGGGAGCTTTGAGCAGTTCTTC
.	TRBV29-1	TRBD2	TRBJ2-1	CSVPPLTSGIHLGNEQFF	TGCAGCGTCCCCCCCCTGACTAGCGGGATCCACCTCGGCAATGAGCAGTTCTTC
.	TRBV19	TRBD1	TRBJ1-5	CASTPLSGRGNQPQHF	TGTGCCAGTACCCCCTTGAGCGGCAGGGGGAATCAGCCCCAGCATTTT
once	TRBV28	TRBD1	TRBJ2-2	CASSPFRDRVSAGELFF	TGTGCCAGCAGTCCCTTCCGGGACAGGGTTTCCGCCGGGGAGCTGTTTTTT
.	TRBV6-5	.	TRBJ2-3	CASSYRGSGPTDTQYF	TGTGCCAGCAGTTACCGGGGGTCGGGCCCCACAGATACGCAGTATTTT
.	TRBV30	TRBD2	TRBJ2-1	CACSSSGGARYNEQFF	TGTGCCTGCTCATCTAGCGGGGGGGCGCGGTACAATGAGCAGTTCTTC
.	TRBV5-6	TRBD1	TRBJ1-5	CASSFFDREDNQPQHF	TGTGCCAGCAGCTTCTTCGACAGGGAGGATAATCAGCCCCAGCATTTT
.	TRBV5-4	TRBD1	TRBJ2-3	CASSASRDRDSNTQYF	TGTGCCAGCAGCGCCTCCCGGGACAGGGACTCAAATACGCAGTATTTT
.	TRBV7-7	.	TRBJ1-3	CASSLGTGFGNTIYF	TGTGCCAGCAGCTTAGGAACAGGGTTTGGAAACACCATATATTTT
.	TRBV19	TRBD2	TRBJ2-7	CASSTTTSGGYEQYF	TGTGCCAGTAGTACCACTACTAGCGGGGGTTACGAGCAGTACTTC